These 3 T cell receptor beta chains were sequenced from one sample in a study of T-cell memory formation after mild COVID-19. In TCRdb, the 5' RACE reads were re-called with MiXCR into one record per CDR3 protein. Here the sample spans about 180,000 distinct CDR3 sequences, less than 20% being singletons. The sample was PBMCs or a T cell subset sorted from them (not recorded which). All receptors come from a man between 18 and 29 years old who had mild COVID-19 (a few samples of this study predate the infection). Cell type and time point are not known.

The V call is TRBV18, the J call TRBJ2-6, with no clear D. V was clipped by 1 base and J by 4 bases, with 11 bases between them. The CDR3 is 16 residues long. Germline CDR1 is KGHSH and CDR2 is LQKENI. For the CDR3, the DNA is TGTGCCAGCTCACCACGTCCGGGTGCGGGGGCCAACGTCCTGACTTTC. It specifies CASSPRPGAGANVLTF.

The V gene is TRBV5-1, the J gene TRBJ2-4, with D perhaps matching TRBD2 (6 bases). CDR1 and CDR2 from the germline V gene are SGHRS and YFSETQ. The CDR3 is 18 amino acids. V lost 4 bases and J 1 base, leaving 21 bases between the germline ends. CDR3 bases: TGCGCCAGCAGCGGCCGCAGACTGGGAAGCGGGGCCAAAAACATTCAGTACTTC. It is translated as CASSGRRLGSGAKNIQYF. Variable domain in full (rest from reference TRBV5-1 and TRBJ2-4): KAGVTQTPRYLIKTRGQQVTLSCSPISGHRSVSWYQQTPGQGLQFLFEYFSETQRNKGNFPGRFSGRQFSNSRSEMNVSTLELGDSALYLCASSGRRLGSGAKNIQYFGAGTRLSVL.

V gene TRBV2 combines with J gene TRBJ2-2; D is perhaps TRBD1 (6 bases). From germline, CDR1 is SNHLY and CDR2 FYNNEI. This CDR3 comprises 13 residues. Trimming stripped 5 bases from V and 6 bases from J, with 10 bases between. In DNA, the CDR3 is TGTGCCAGCAGTAAGGCAGGGGCCGGGGAGCTGTTTTTT. This sequence encodes CASSKAGAGELFF.